The 31 T cell receptor beta chains listed next were all sequenced from one sample in a study of cytotoxic CD8 clonotypes in ibrutinib-treated CLL. Sequenced by immunoSEQ multiplex PCR; TCRdb stores in-frame clones only, minus some. The table includes about 24,000 clones, just under 80% detected once. The material sequenced was PBMCs, taken before ibrutinib treatment. These receptors originate from a human donor with chronic lymphocytic leukemia.

The chain joins TRBV6-8 to TRBJ2-3, with TRBD2 identical over 14 bases. Germline V lookup: CDR1 MNHGY, CDR2 SAAAGT. Trimming removed 7 bases from V and 5 bases from J; junction bases left unmatched: 17. CDR3 length: 19 residues. The CDR3 is CASTKQPQTSGRAEDTQYF. CDR3 sequence (DNA): TGTGCCAGCACCAAACAGCCCCAGACTAGCGGGAGGGCCGAAGATACGCAGTATTTT.

The chain uses TRBV5-4 and TRBJ2-3; TRBD1 aligns across 7 bases. The germline V gene has CDR1 SGHNT and CDR2 YYREEE (reference sequence). V lost 4 bases, J lost 2 bases, and 4 bases stayed unmatched. The CDR3 has 14 residues. The CDR3 protein is CASSLDRATDTQYF. The CDR3 DNA sequence: TGTGCCAGCAGCCTAGACAGGGCCACAGATACGCAGTATTTT.

This clone appeared once. The V gene is TRBV7-2, the J gene TRBJ2-1, with TRBD2 matching 11 bases. V shed 3 bases, J shed 9 bases, and the junction held 7 bases outside the gene matches. The CDR3 is 15 amino acids. Germline CDR1 reads SGHTA; CDR2 reads FQGNSA. CDR3 sequence reads: CASSFFVTSGGEQFF. In DNA, the CDR3 is TGTGCCAGCAGCTTCTTCGTTACTAGCGGGGGTGAGCAGTTCTTC.

This chain joins TRBV10-1 and TRBJ2-7, with TRBD1 matching 8 bases. The V and J ends lost 11 bases and 2 bases, in that order; junction bases with no gene match: 5. Germline-derived CDR1 and CDR2 are WNHNN and SYGVQD (reference sequence). This CDR3 has 12 amino acids. For the CDR3, the DNA is TGCGCCTCGGGACAGGACCCCTACGAGCAGTACTTC. Protein: CASGQDPYEQYF.

The chain carries TRBV21-1 and TRBJ1-4; the table assigns TRBD1, which was not confirmed against the DNA. TRBV21-1 is a pseudogene locus. This CDR3 is built from 15 residues. The CDR3 DNA follows: TGTGCCAGCAGCAATACCCGACAGCCAAATGAAAAACTGTTTTTT. This translates into CASSNTRQPNEKLFF.

The genes are TRBV5-1 and TRBJ2-3; D call uncertain. CDR1 and CDR2 from the germline V gene are SGHRS and YFSETQ. Trimming stripped 2 bases from V and 2 bases from J, with 9 bases between. The CDR3 covers 14 residues. CDR3: CASSFGENTDTQYF. Here the CDR3 DNA reads TGCGCCAGCAGCTTCGGTGAAAACACAGATACGCAGTATTTT.

This chain uses TRBV7-8 with TRBJ1-2, with 7 nucleotides matching TRBD1. The length of the CDR3 is 15 residues. After removal of 5 bases from V and 5 bases from J, the junction contained 11 bases not matched to a gene. From germline, CDR1 is SGHVS and CDR2 FQNEAQ. Here the CDR3 DNA reads TGTGCCAGCAGCCCTGGAGGGGGCGCGTTGTATGGCTACACCTTC. Amino acids: CASSPGGGALYGYTF.

The chain recombines TRBV6-1 with TRBJ1-1; D unclear. This CDR3 comprises 10 residues. V was cut by 8 bases and J by 2 bases, with 3 bases left in between. Germline CDR1 MNHNS, CDR2 SASEGT. The CDR3 sequence: CASFNTEAFF. The CDR3 nucleotides read TGTGCCAGCTTTAACACTGAAGCTTTCTTT.

In its sample, this clone was seen a few times. This rearrangement joins TRBV5-4 to TRBJ2-5, with D hard to call. V lost 4 bases and J 4 bases, leaving 14 bases between the germline ends. CDR3 size: 14 residues. The germline gives CDR1 SGHNT, CDR2 YYREEE (reference sequence). CDR3 DNA: TGTGCCAGCAGCCTACCGGGCCTAAGAGAGACCCAGTACTTC. Residues: CASSLPGLRETQYF.

The V gene is TRBV5-1, the J gene TRBJ1-1; no firm D call. The V end lost 1 base, the J end lost 2 bases, and 6 bases lay between the germline ends. The germline gives CDR1 SGHRS, CDR2 YFSETQ. This CDR3 spans 13 amino acids. The CDR3 bases are TGCGCCAGCAGCTTGATTGGTAACACTGAAGCTTTCTTT. Translation: CASSLIGNTEAFF.

The genes are TRBV7-2 and TRBJ2-2; possibly TRBD2 for D (6 bases). Germline V gives CDR1 SGHTA, CDR2 FQGNSA. The length of the CDR3 is 13 residues. V was clipped by 10 bases and J by 7 bases, with 16 bases between them. CDR3 nucleotides: TGTGCCACCAGGAAGGAGGGTGTCGGGGAGCTGTTTTTT. Protein: CATRKEGVGELFF.

The sample holds one count of this clone. V gene TRBV6-5 combines with J gene TRBJ1-5; the D is unclear. The CDR3 sequence is 15 residues long. Germline V gene data show CDR1 as MNHEY and CDR2 as SVGAGI. The V and J ends lost 0 bases and 5 bases respectively, with 11 bases between them. In nucleotides, the CDR3 is TGTGCCAGCAGTTACTCGGAGGACGCCTATCAGCCCCAGCATTTT. This translates into CASSYSEDAYQPQHF.

DNA of the CDR3: TGTGCCAGCAGCGGACTTTCTTCTAATGAAAAACTGTTTTTT. Residues: CASSGLSSNEKLFF. The chain carries TRBV27 and TRBJ1-4; D remains ambiguous. Germline V gene data show CDR1 as MNHEY and CDR2 as SMNVEV (reference sequence). This CDR3 is 14 amino acids long. The ends were cut back, 6 bases at V and 3 bases at J, with 11 bases in the middle. Filled out from reference TRBV27 and TRBJ1-4, the complete variable domain reads EAQVTQNPRYLITVTGKKLTVTCSQNMNHEYMSWYRQDPGLGLRQIYYSMNVEVTDKGDVPEGYKVSRKEKRNFPLILESPSPNQTSLYFCASSGLSSNEKLFFGSGTQLSVL.

This clone was seen more than once but under ten times. CDR3 protein: CASSFIGSQETQYF. In nucleotides, the CDR3 is TGTGCCAGCAGCTTTATCGGCAGTCAAGAGACCCAGTACTTC. The chain carries TRBV7-8 and TRBJ2-5; D is undetermined. This CDR3 is 14 amino acids long. Trimming took off 3 bases at V and 2 bases at J, with 10 bases between the two ends. CDR1 and CDR2 (germline): SGHVS, FQNEAQ.

The rearrangement joins TRBV4-1 to TRBJ2-7; 12 bases are shared with TRBD2. V was pared by 3 bases and J by 3 bases, with 3 bases of the junction left unmatched. Per germline, CDR1 MGHRA and CDR2 YSYEKL. This CDR3 is built from 15 residues. CDR3: CASSQTTSGSYEQYF. For the CDR3, the DNA is TGCGCCAGCAGCCAGACGACTAGCGGGAGCTACGAGCAGTACTTC.

The chain uses TRBV27 and TRBJ1-2; a weak D match, TRBD1 (6 bases). CDR1 is MNHEY, CDR2 SMNVEV, per germline (reference sequence). The CDR3 consists of 12 residues. V was cut by 3 bases and J by 7 bases, with 9 bases left in between. The CDR3 region has the DNA TGTGCCAGCAGTTTGGGAGGGGGTGGCTACACCTTC. It specifies CASSLGGGGYTF.

The chain couples TRBV6-1 to TRBJ2-7, with 9 bases matching TRBD1. CDR1 is MNHNS, CDR2 SASEGT, per germline. The CDR3 runs to 14 residues. J gave up 3 bases and V 4 bases, and 4 bases lay outside the gene matches. This CDR3 reads CASSGLGQGYEQYF. The CDR3 bases are TGTGCCAGCAGTGGTCTGGGACAGGGCTACGAGCAGTACTTC.

V gene TRBV29-1 combines with J gene TRBJ2-7; TRBD2 agrees at 13 bases. Germline values: CDR1 SQVTM, CDR2 ANQGSEA. With 6 bases clipped from V and 7 bases from J, the junction kept 12 bases outside the gene matches. The length of the CDR3 is 15 residues. The CDR3 sequence: CSVPGRLAGGGEQYF. The CDR3 nucleotides are TGCAGCGTCCCAGGGAGACTAGCGGGAGGAGGGGAGCAGTACTTC.

The chain carries TRBV4-1 and TRBJ2-1; the match to TRBD2 covers 12 bases. V shed 5 bases and J 1 base; nucleotides not matched to a gene: 6. Germline V gives CDR1 MGHRA, CDR2 YSYEKL. The CDR3 has 17 residues. This CDR3 reads CASSTLAGGPSYNEQFF. The DNA of the CDR3 is TGCGCCAGCAGCACCCTAGCGGGAGGGCCTTCCTACAATGAGCAGTTCTTC.

The chain joins TRBV6-5 to TRBJ2-1; D is perhaps TRBD2 (5 bases). CDR1 is MNHEY and CDR2 is SVGAGI in the germline V gene. Between the trimmed V and J ends, which lost 2 bases and 7 bases, there was a span of 12 bases. The CDR3 has 14 amino acids. In DNA, the CDR3 is TGTGCCAGCAGTTACGGGAGCCTTCCGAATGAGCAGTTCTTC. Encoded protein: CASSYGSLPNEQFF.

This chain connects TRBV6-1 to TRBJ2-5; 10 bases align to TRBD2. The CDR3 contains 16 residues. CDR1 MNHNS and CDR2 SASEGT come from the germline V gene. With V trimmed by 0 bases and J by 4 bases, 5 bases remained unmatched. The DNA for the CDR3 is TGTGCCAGCAGTGAAGCCGGGCTAGCGGGAGTAGAGACCCAGTACTTC. This gives the protein CASSEAGLAGVETQYF.

The rearrangement links TRBV28 to TRBJ1-6; 8 bases map to TRBD1. CDR1 and CDR2 (germline): MDHEN, SYDVKM. Trimming at V came to 4 bases and at J to 7 bases, leaving 6 bases not matched to a gene. The CDR3 spans 15 residues. In DNA, the CDR3 is TGTGCCAGCAGTTACCCGGGACAGGCCAATTCACCCCTCCACTTT. Translated, it gives CASSYPGQANSPLHF.

This chain uses TRBV5-4 with TRBJ2-3; no reliable D call. The CDR3 is made up of 12 amino acids. Germline V CDR1 and CDR2: SGHNT, YYREEE (reference sequence). V was cut by 3 bases and J by 2 bases, with 4 bases left in between. This chain's CDR3 is CASSSDTDTQYF. As DNA, the CDR3 is TGTGCCAGCAGCTCAGACACAGATACGCAGTATTTT.

This clone was observed a handful of times. The J gene is TRBJ2-2, the V gene TRBV6-4; D gene uncertain. Per the germline V gene, CDR1 is MRHNA and CDR2 is SNTAGT. The CDR3 has 13 residues. V was clipped by 3 bases and J by 0 bases, with 2 bases between them. The CDR3 DNA sequence: TGTGCCAGCAGTGAAACGAACACCGGGGAGCTGTTTTTT. It yields the protein CASSETNTGELFF.

This chain uses TRBV9 with TRBJ2-1, with 7 bases that match TRBD2. The V segment lost 4 bases and the J segment 7 bases; nucleotides outside the gene matches: 11. Germline CDR1 reads SGDLS; CDR2 reads YYNGEE. CDR3 length equals 15 residues. The CDR3 region is CASSLTSAQGNEQFF. In DNA, the CDR3 is TGTGCCAGCAGCCTCACTAGCGCCCAAGGGAATGAGCAGTTCTTC. Together with reference TRBV9 and TRBJ2-1, the CDR3 gives the full variable domain: DSGVTQTPKHLITATGQRVTLRCSPRSGDLSVYWYQQSLDQGLQFLIQYYNGEERAKGNILERFSAQQFPDLHSELNLSSLELGDSALYFCASSLTSAQGNEQFFGPGTRLTVL.

The gene calls are TRBV28 and TRBJ2-1, with D perhaps matching TRBD2 (6 bases). Germline V CDR1 and CDR2: MDHEN, SYDVKM. V was clipped by 7 bases and J by 10 bases, with 14 bases between them. The CDR3 runs to 12 residues. This chain's CDR3 is CASTSFREEQFF. The CDR3 DNA is TGTGCCAGCACTTCCTTCCGGGAGGAGCAGTTCTTC.

The chain carries TRBV19 and TRBJ1-5; no firm D call. The CDR3 consists of 15 residues. Trimming removed 4 bases from V and 3 bases from J, with 13 bases in between. The germline CDR1 and CDR2 sequences are LNHDA and SQIVND (reference sequence). The CDR3: CASSTSDGANQPQHF. The CDR3 coding sequence is TGTGCCAGTAGTACCTCCGACGGAGCCAATCAGCCCCAGCATTTT.

This chain uses TRBV29-1 with TRBJ2-3; 14 nucleotides agree with TRBD2. The germline V gene has CDR1 SQVTM and CDR2 ANQGSEA. Trimming at V came to 6 bases and at J to 2 bases, leaving 4 bases not matched to a gene. The CDR3 extends over 15 amino acids. The CDR3 DNA reads as TGCAGCGTCGGACTAGCGGGAGGTTTCACAGATACGCAGTATTTT. Protein product: CSVGLAGGFTDTQYF.

This chain links TRBV5-1 with TRBJ1-4; D may be TRBD1 (5 bases). V was shortened by 0 bases and J by 2 bases, with 5 bases between the two germline ends. Germline values: CDR1 SGHRS, CDR2 YFSETQ. The CDR3 loop spans 14 amino acids. In DNA, the CDR3 is TGCGCCAGCAGCTTGGGGGGGACTAATGAAAAACTGTTTTTT. Translated: CASSLGGTNEKLFF.

The genes are TRBV5-1 and TRBJ1-3; TRBD1 matches 9 bases. Germline lookup yields CDR1 SGHRS and CDR2 YFSETQ. CDR3 size: 16 residues. The trim removed 4 bases at V and 0 bases at J, leaving 5 bases unmatched. CDR3: CASSTGQGLSGNTIYF. In DNA, the CDR3 is TGCGCCAGCAGCACAGGACAGGGGCTCTCTGGAAACACCATATATTTT.

V and J are TRBV10-3 and TRBJ1-5; TRBD1 matches at 9 bases. With 11 bases clipped from V and 5 bases from J, the junction kept 7 bases outside the gene matches. Germline CDR1 and CDR2: ENHRY and SYGVKD. The CDR3 sequence is 13 residues long. CDR3 nucleotides: TGTGCCGGGGGACAGGGAGGCGATCAGCCCCAGCATTTT. It specifies CAGGQGGDQPQHF.